The clone carrying this T cell receptor beta chain has a single count. The data derive from a study of ipilimumab plus nivolumab after autologous stem cell transplantation. Generated by immunoSEQ multiplex PCR, the TCRdb table keeps only in-frame clones and is missing some. This sample yields thousands of clones, of which approximately 95% are seen a single time; 1.5% to 2% belongs to the top ten. Trimming shortened V by 9 bases and J by 2 bases, and 14 bases separated the two germline ends. Per germline, CDR1 MNHEY and CDR2 SMNVEV (reference sequence). The CDR3 consists of 14 residues. The V gene is TRBV27, the J gene TRBJ1-5, with D possibly being TRBD1 (6 bases). The source of this sequence is a male donor with primary mediastinal lymphoma. The material sequenced was PBMCs, taken in a trial of ipilimumab plus nivolumab as post-transplant consolidation. The CDR3 bases are TGTGCCAGTCGGGGGGCGGTTGGCAATCAGCCCCAGCATTTT. Protein product: CASRGAVGNQPQHF.